In this sample, the clone carrying this TCR beta chain turned up once. Its antigen is not known. These data belong to a study of vaccination and CD4 T cells after COVID-19. Study-wide context: Convalescent individuals numbered four females and six males, two being Hispanic.

Study-level findings and limits: Convalescent patients gained a median 86.3% of their reactive clones only post-vaccination.

The CDR3 loop spans 13 amino acids. V lost 6 bases to trimming and J lost 4 bases, with 10 bases between them. Germline V lookup: CDR1 SNHLY, CDR2 FYNNEI. Via MiXCR, TCRdb re-called the PCR reads, giving one row per CDR3 protein. The table includes over 20,000 distinct CDR3 sequences, 58% detected once. Sequences were derived from CD4+ T cells from blood, sampled before SARS-CoV-2 vaccination. The receptor was isolated from a human donor who had recovered from COVID-19. The V gene is TRBV2, the J gene TRBJ1-5; TRBD1 is a possible D gene (6 bases). CDR3 residues: CASRRQENQPQHF. In nucleotides, the CDR3 is TGTGCCAGCAGGAGACAGGAGAATCAGCCCCAGCATTTT.